Below are 26 T cell receptor beta chains sequenced from a single sample in a study of cytomegalovirus exposure and HLA in healthy donors. PCR involved 60 Vbeta and 13 Jbeta primers. Sequencing was performed with immunoSEQ multiplex PCR; in TCRdb, only in-frame clones are kept and a portion is missing. The sample carries roughly 200,000 clones, 80% recorded once. The sample taken for sequencing was PBMCs. These receptors came from a boy aged 5-17 years in good health and CMV-seronegative.

The V call is TRBV6-5, the J call TRBJ1-2; 8 bases are a match to TRBD1. This CDR3 is built from 15 residues. Germline assignment: CDR1 MNHEY and CDR2 SVGAGI. The J segment lost 4 bases and the V segment lost 8 bases, leaving 12 bases of the junction unmatched. CDR3 loop: CASGERTGQSYGYTF. The DNA for the CDR3 is TGTGCCAGCGGCGAACGGACAGGGCAGAGCTATGGCTACACCTTC.

The chain combines TRBV5-4 with TRBJ1-1; D ambiguous. CDR3 length: 15 amino acids. Trimming left V 4 bases short and J 1 base short, with 14 bases between. CDR1 is SGHNT and CDR2 is YYREEE in the germline V gene (reference sequence). The CDR3 loop is CASSGLQNSNTEAFF. The CDR3 DNA follows: TGTGCCAGCAGCGGGCTACAGAACTCGAACACTGAAGCTTTCTTT. The variable domain in full, with the rest retrieved from reference TRBV5-4 and TRBJ1-1, is ETGVTQSPTHLIKTRGQQVTLRCSSQSGHNTVSWYQQALGQGPQFIFQYYREEENGRGNFPPRFSGLQFPNYSSELNVNALELDDSALYLCASSGLQNSNTEAFFGQGTRLTVV.

The chain carries TRBV19 and TRBJ1-1; no clear D. V lost 5 bases, J lost 0 bases, and 13 bases lay in between. Germline V gene lookup returns CDR1 LNHDA and CDR2 SQIVND (reference sequence). The CDR3 has 15 residues. DNA for the CDR3: TGTGCCAGTAGTCTCACCGCTAATCTGAACACTGAAGCTTTCTTT. Protein: CASSLTANLNTEAFF.

Only one count was recorded for this clone. The V gene is TRBV18, the J gene TRBJ2-2; D remains ambiguous. The germline V gene has CDR1 KGHSH and CDR2 LQKENI. Trimming left V 3 bases short and J 5 bases short, with 10 bases between. This CDR3 region has 14 residues. CDR3 amino acids: CASSPSDGTGELFF. For the CDR3, the DNA is TGTGCCAGCTCACCCTCCGACGGGACCGGGGAGCTGTTTTTT.

Comments on this clone: At one boundary the junction diverges from the germline segment, which might be a read error. The chain recombines TRBV7-9 with TRBJ1-5; a possible D gene is TRBD1 (5 bases). Germline lookup yields CDR1 SEHNR and CDR2 FQNEAQ (reference sequence). The CDR3 loop spans 16 amino acids. Here the CDR3 DNA reads TGTTCCAGCAGCTCGGACGGGGGACGGCTAAATCAGCCCCAGCATTTT. It is translated as CSSSSDGGRLNQPQHF.

This chain uses TRBV5-6 with TRBJ1-2; D unresolved. The CDR3 loop spans 16 amino acids. Deletions cut 4 bases from V and 2 bases from J, with 18 bases between. CDR1 and CDR2 (germline): SGHDT, YYEEEE. CDR3 region: CASSAFALTENYGYTF. As DNA, the CDR3 is TGTGCCAGCAGCGCATTTGCCTTAACAGAGAACTATGGCTACACCTTC. The full variable domain, its missing parts supplied by reference TRBV5-6 and TRBJ1-2, is DAGVTQSPTHLIKTRGQQVTLRCSPKSGHDTVSWYQQALGQGPQFIFQYYEEEERQRGNFPDRFSGHQFPNYSSELNVNALLLGDSALYLCASSAFALTENYGYTFGSGTRLTVV.

In DNA form, the CDR3 reads TGTGCCAGCAGCTTAAATCCCTCCCCTAGCACAGATACGCAGTATTTT. Protein: CASSLNPSPSTDTQYF. The chain links TRBV7-3 to TRBJ2-3; no firm D call. CDR3 size: 16 residues. The V gene's germline CDR1 is SGHTA and CDR2 FQGTGA. V lost 1 base and J lost 0, with 11 bases in between.

The gene calls are TRBV4-1 and TRBJ2-3, with 7 bases aligning to TRBD2. Germline V gene data show CDR1 as MGHRA and CDR2 as YSYEKL. After removal of 8 bases from V and 2 bases from J, the junction contained 7 bases not matched to a gene. This CDR3 region has 14 residues. CDR3 residues: CASALADNTDTQYF. CDR3 nucleotides: TGCGCCAGCGCTCTAGCGGATAACACAGATACGCAGTATTTT.

The V and J genes are TRBV4-1 and TRBJ2-1; TRBD2 agrees at 14 bases. The V segment lost 4 bases and the J segment 15 bases; nucleotides outside the gene matches: 2. The germline V gene has CDR1 MGHRA and CDR2 YSYEKL. CDR3 size: 12 residues. CDR3 region: CASSPGLAGGFF. CDR3 DNA: TGCGCCAGCAGCCCTGGACTAGCGGGGGGGTTCTTC.

This clone showed up just once. J is TRBJ2-1 and V is TRBV18; unclear D gene. V was shortened by 5 bases and J by 0 bases, with 14 bases between the two germline ends. This CDR3 contains 16 residues. Per germline, CDR1 KGHSH and CDR2 LQKENI. CDR3 in DNA: TGTGCCAGCTCATTGGCCAGGATCCACTCCTACAATGAGCAGTTCTTC. This encodes CASSLARIHSYNEQFF.

The V call is TRBV6-5, the J call TRBJ2-7; 7 bases align to TRBD2. V dropped 0 bases and J dropped 5; count of bases not matched to a gene: 10. Germline values: CDR1 MNHEY, CDR2 SVGAGI. CDR3 length: 16 amino acids. The CDR3 DNA reads TGTGCCAGCAGTTACTCGTCCTCAGCGGGATTACACGAGCAGTACTTC. This translates into CASSYSSSAGLHEQYF.

CDR3 DNA: TGTGCCAGCTCACCTCCTAGCGGGAGGGCCGCAGATACGCAGTATTTT. It translates to CASSPPSGRAADTQYF. The chain links TRBV18 to TRBJ2-3; 12 nucleotides line up with TRBD2. This CDR3 has 16 amino acids. Germline V gene sequence: CDR1 KGHSH, CDR2 LQKENI. V dropped 3 bases and J dropped 4; count of bases not matched to a gene: 5.

V and J are TRBV19 and TRBJ2-3; 12 bases match TRBD2. V was clipped by 11 bases and J by 4 bases; unmatched bases: 13. This CDR3 has 16 residues. In germline, CDR1 is LNHDA, CDR2 SQIVND (reference sequence). For the CDR3, the DNA is TGTGCCTCCAGCCCCCTAGCGGGAGGGCCAGCAGATACGCAGTATTTT. Encoded protein: CASSPLAGGPADTQYF.

The chain couples TRBV5-6 to TRBJ2-5; TRBD1 matches at 8 bases. In germline, CDR1 is SGHDT, CDR2 YYEEEE. This CDR3 region has 16 residues. Losses at the gene ends were 2 bases for V and 2 bases for J; bases not matched to a gene: 8. The CDR3 region has the DNA TGTGCCAGCAGCTTACCCGGGACAGGAGAACAAGAGACCCAGTACTTC. Its translation is CASSLPGTGEQETQYF.

The J gene is TRBJ1-1, the V gene TRBV5-1; 10 nucleotides match TRBD1. With V trimmed by 4 bases and J by 1 base, 4 bases remained unmatched. This CDR3 region has 15 residues. Germline assignment: CDR1 SGHRS and CDR2 YFSETQ. CDR3 protein: CASSPRDRGNTEAFF. CDR3 nucleotides: TGCGCCAGCAGCCCCCGGGACAGGGGGAACACTGAAGCTTTCTTT.

DNA of the CDR3: TGCGCCAGCAGTGATTCCCCGGTATGGCAGTACTTC. This codes for CASSDSPVWQYF. The V gene is TRBV10-2, the J gene TRBJ2-5; D call uncertain. This CDR3 has 12 amino acids. The V and J ends lost 3 bases and 11 bases respectively, with 13 bases between them. Looked up from germline, CDR1 is WSHSY and CDR2 is SAAADI.

The chain links TRBV2 to TRBJ1-3; D unclear. Germline-derived CDR1 and CDR2 are SNHLY and FYNNEI. This CDR3 has 14 amino acids. The V and J ends lost 3 bases and 4 bases respectively, with 10 bases between them. Written as DNA, the CDR3 is TGTGCCAGCAGTGACAGATCCGGGGGAAACACCATATATTTT. This encodes CASSDRSGGNTIYF.

This chain joins TRBV9 and TRBJ2-7, with TRBD2 matching 10 bases. This CDR3 spans 14 amino acids. Germline trimming cut 3 bases from V and 5 bases from J; bases unmatched to any gene: 5. Germline-derived CDR1 and CDR2 are SGDLS and YYNGEE. The CDR3 nucleotides read TGTGCCAGCAGCGCCGGACTAGCGGTCCACGAGCAGTACTTC. It translates to CASSAGLAVHEQYF.

The chain joins TRBV9 to TRBJ2-3; 8 bases line up with TRBD2. The CDR3 sequence is 14 residues long. V dropped 3 bases and J dropped 8; count of bases not matched to a gene: 8. The germline V gene has CDR1 SGDLS and CDR2 YYNGEE. The DNA of the CDR3 is TGTGCCAGCAGCGCCTCGAGCGGGGGCGCTACGCAGTATTTT. This codes for CASSASSGGATQYF.

The chain carries TRBV20-1 and TRBJ2-1; D gene ambiguous. CDR1 DFQATT and CDR2 SNEGSKA come from the germline V gene (reference sequence). This CDR3 spans 11 amino acids. V dropped 2 bases and J dropped 12 bases, with 11 bases sitting between them. CDR3 protein: CSARSEQRQFF. CDR3 bases: TGCAGTGCTAGATCGGAGCAAAGGCAGTTCTTC.

A single count supports this clone. This chain links TRBV11-2 with TRBJ2-2, with 9 positions matching TRBD2. This CDR3 is 15 amino acids long. J was trimmed by 6 bases and V by 10 bases; bases with no gene match: 12. The germline V gene encodes CDR1 SGHAT and CDR2 FQNNGV. The CDR3 protein is CATRTGTSPSGELFF. The CDR3 bases are TGTGCCACTAGAACCGGGACTAGCCCCTCCGGGGAGCTGTTTTTT.

This clone was seen once. The chain links TRBV30 to TRBJ1-1, with 7 bases lining up with TRBD1. CDR1 and CDR2 (germline): GTSNPN, SVGIG (reference sequence). There are 13 residues in the CDR3. V was clipped by 4 bases and J by 4 bases; unmatched bases: 6. The CDR3 sequence is CAWTQGPGTEAFF. In DNA, the CDR3 is TGTGCCTGGACACAGGGGCCCGGCACTGAAGCTTTCTTT.

The J gene is TRBJ1-5, the V gene TRBV19; D remains ambiguous. There are 18 residues in the CDR3. V was shortened by 6 bases and J by 0 bases, with 21 bases between the two germline ends. Germline V gene lookup returns CDR1 LNHDA and CDR2 SQIVND (reference sequence). The CDR3 DNA follows: TGTGCCAGTAGCCCCGCGGTGGGTTACGGATATAGCAATCAGCCCCAGCATTTT. Translating gives CASSPAVGYGYSNQPQHF.

The V call is TRBV2, the J call TRBJ2-5; perhaps TRBD1 as D (5 bases). The better agreement between TRBJ2-7 and the DNA end casts doubt on the J call. The CDR3 has 12 residues. CDR1 is SNHLY and CDR2 is FYNNEI in the germline V gene. CDR3 DNA: TGTGCCAGCAGTGAAACAGGTTACGAGCAGTACTTC. Its translation is CASSETGYEQYF.

The chain uses TRBV25-1 and TRBJ1-2; D unresolved. Trimming left V 2 bases short and J 8 bases short, with 18 bases between. The CDR3 has 15 residues. CDR1 MGHDK and CDR2 SYGVNS come from the germline V gene. The CDR3 DNA is TGTGCCAGCAGTGAAAGGTTGGGAGTGGGCGAGGGCTACACCTTC. Protein: CASSERLGVGEGYTF.

The chain joins TRBV5-6 to TRBJ1-6; no definite D call. This CDR3 has 14 amino acids. Germline V gene lookup returns CDR1 SGHDT and CDR2 YYEEEE. The V and J ends lost 3 bases and 7 bases respectively, with 11 bases between them. The CDR3 protein is CASSWQASNSPLHF. In DNA form, the CDR3 reads TGTGCCAGCAGCTGGCAGGCTTCCAATTCACCCCTCCACTTT. Looking up the rest from reference TRBV5-6 and TRBJ1-6 gives the full variable domain: DAGVTQSPTHLIKTRGQQVTLRCSPKSGHDTVSWYQQALGQGPQFIFQYYEEEERQRGNFPDRFSGHQFPNYSSELNVNALLLGDSALYLCASSWQASNSPLHFGNGTRLTVT.